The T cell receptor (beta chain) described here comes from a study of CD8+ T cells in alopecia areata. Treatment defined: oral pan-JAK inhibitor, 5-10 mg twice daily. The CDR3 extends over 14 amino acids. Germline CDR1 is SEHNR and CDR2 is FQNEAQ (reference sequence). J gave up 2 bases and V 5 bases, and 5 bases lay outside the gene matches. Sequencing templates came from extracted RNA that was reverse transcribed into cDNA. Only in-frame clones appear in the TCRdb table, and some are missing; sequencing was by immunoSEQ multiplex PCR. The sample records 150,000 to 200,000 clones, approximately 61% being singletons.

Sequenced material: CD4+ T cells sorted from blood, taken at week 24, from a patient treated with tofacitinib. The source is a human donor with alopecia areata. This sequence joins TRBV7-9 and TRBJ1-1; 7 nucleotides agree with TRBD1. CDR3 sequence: CASSPRQGNTEAFF. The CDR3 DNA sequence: TGTGCCAGCAGCCCGCGACAGGGAAACACTGAAGCTTTCTTT.